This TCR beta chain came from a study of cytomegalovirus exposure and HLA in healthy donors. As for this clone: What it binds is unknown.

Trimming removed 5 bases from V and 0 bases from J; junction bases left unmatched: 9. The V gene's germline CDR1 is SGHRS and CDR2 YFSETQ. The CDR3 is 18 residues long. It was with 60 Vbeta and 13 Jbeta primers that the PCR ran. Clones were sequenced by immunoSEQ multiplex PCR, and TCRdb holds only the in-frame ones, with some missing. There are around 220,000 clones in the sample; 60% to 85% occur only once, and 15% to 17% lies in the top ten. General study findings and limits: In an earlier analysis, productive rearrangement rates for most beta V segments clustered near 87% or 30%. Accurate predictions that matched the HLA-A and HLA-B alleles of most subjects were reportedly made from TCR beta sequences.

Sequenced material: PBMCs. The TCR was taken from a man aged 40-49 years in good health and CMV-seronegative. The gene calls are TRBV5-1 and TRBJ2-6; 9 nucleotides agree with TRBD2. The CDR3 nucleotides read TGCGCCAGCAGTGGGGCTAGCGGGGACTTCTCTGGGGCCAACGTCCTGACTTTC. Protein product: CASSGASGDFSGANVLTF.